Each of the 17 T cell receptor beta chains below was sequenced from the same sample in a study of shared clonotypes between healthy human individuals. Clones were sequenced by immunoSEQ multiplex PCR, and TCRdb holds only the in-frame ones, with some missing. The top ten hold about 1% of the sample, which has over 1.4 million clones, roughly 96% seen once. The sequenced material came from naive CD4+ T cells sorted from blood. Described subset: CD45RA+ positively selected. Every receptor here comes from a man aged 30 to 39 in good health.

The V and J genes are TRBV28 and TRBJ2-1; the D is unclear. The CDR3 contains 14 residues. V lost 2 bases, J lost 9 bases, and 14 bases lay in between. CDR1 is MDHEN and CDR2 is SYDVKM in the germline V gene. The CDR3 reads CASSLVPKNAEQFF. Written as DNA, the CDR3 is TGTGCCAGCAGTTTAGTTCCCAAAAACGCTGAGCAGTTCTTC.

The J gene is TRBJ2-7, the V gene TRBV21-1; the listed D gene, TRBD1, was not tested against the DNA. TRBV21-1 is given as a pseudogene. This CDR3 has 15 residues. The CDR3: CARSEAGTGCYEQYF. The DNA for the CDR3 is TGTGCCAGATCTGAGGCGGGGACAGGGTGCTACGAGCAGTACTTC.

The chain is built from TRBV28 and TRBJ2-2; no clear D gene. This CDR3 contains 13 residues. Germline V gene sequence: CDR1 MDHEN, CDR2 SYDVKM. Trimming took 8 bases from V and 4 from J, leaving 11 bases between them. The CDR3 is CASGKGLTGELFF. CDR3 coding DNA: TGTGCCAGCGGAAAAGGGCTCACCGGGGAGCTGTTTTTT.

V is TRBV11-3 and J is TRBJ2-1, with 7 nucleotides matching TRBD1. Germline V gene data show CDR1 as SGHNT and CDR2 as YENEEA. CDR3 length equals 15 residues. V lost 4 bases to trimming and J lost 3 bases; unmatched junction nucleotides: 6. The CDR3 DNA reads TGTGCCAGCAGCTACGGACAGGCTCGCTACAATGAGCAGTTCTTC. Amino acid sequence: CASSYGQARYNEQFF.

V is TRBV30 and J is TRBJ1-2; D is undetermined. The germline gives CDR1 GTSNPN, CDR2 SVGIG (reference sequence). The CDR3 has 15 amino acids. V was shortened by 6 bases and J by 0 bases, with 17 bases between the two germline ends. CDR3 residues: CACTTNSFTNYGYTF. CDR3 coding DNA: TGTGCCTGTACGACAAATTCCTTCACTAACTATGGCTACACCTTC. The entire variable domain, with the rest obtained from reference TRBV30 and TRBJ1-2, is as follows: SQTIHQWPATLVQPVGSPLSLECTVEGTSNPNLYWYRQAAGRGLQLLFYSVGIGQISSEVPQNLSASRPQDRQFILSSKKLLLSDSGFYLCACTTNSFTNYGYTFGSGTRLTVV.

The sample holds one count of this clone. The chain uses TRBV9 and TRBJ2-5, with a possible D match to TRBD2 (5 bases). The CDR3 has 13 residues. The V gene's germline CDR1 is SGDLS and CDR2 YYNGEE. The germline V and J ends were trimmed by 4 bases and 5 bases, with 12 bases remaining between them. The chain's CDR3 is CASSHPPGETQYF. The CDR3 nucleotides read TGTGCCAGCAGCCACCCGCCGGGGGAGACCCAGTACTTC.

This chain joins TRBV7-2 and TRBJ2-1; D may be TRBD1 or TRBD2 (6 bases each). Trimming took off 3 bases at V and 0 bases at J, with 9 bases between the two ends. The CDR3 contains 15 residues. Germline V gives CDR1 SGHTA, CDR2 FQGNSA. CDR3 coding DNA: TGTGCCAGCAGCTTTCGGGGGCCCTCCTACAATGAGCAGTTCTTC. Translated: CASSFRGPSYNEQFF.

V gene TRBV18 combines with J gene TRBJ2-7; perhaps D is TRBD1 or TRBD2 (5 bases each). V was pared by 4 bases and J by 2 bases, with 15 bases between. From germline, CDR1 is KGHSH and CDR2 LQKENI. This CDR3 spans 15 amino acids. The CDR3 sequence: CASSRDWGRTYEQYF. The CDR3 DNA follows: TGTGCCAGCTCACGAGACTGGGGACGGACCTACGAGCAGTACTTC.

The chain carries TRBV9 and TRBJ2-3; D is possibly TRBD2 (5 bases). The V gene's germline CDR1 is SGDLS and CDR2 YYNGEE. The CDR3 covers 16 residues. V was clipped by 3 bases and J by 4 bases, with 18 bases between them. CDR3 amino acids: CASSASPGSWADTQYF. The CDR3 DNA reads TGTGCCAGCAGCGCCTCACCGGGGAGTTGGGCAGATACGCAGTATTTT.

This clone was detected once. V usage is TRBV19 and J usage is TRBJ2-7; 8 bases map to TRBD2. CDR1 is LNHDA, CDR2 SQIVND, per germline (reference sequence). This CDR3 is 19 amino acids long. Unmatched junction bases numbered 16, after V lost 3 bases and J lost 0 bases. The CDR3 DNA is TGTGCCAGTAGTATGGCGATAGCGGGGAACTCTTTTCACTCCTACGAGCAGTACTTC. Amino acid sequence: CASSMAIAGNSFHSYEQYF.

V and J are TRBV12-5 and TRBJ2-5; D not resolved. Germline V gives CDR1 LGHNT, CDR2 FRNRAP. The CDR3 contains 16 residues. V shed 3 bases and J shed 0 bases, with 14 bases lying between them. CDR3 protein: CASGFAPVGYQETQYF. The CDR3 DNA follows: TGTGCTAGTGGTTTTGCCCCCGTCGGGTACCAAGAGACCCAGTACTTC.

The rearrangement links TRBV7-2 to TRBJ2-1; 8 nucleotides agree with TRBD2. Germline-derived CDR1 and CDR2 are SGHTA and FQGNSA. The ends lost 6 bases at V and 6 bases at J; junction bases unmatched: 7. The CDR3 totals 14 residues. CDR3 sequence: CASRNTGTSNEQFF. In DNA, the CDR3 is TGTGCCAGCAGGAACACCGGGACTAGCAATGAGCAGTTCTTC.

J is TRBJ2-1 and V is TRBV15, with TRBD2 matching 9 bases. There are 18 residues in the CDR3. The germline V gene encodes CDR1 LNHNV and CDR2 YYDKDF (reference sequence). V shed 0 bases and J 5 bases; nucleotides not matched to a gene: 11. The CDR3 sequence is CATSRDSSRLAENNEQFF. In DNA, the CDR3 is TGTGCCACCAGCAGAGACTCAAGTCGACTAGCGGAGAACAATGAGCAGTTCTTC.

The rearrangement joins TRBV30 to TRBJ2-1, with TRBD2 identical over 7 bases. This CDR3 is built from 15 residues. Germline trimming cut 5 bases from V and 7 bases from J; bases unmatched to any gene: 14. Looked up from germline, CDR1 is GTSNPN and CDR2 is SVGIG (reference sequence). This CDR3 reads CAWGSGAGAFNEQFF. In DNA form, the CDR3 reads TGTGCCTGGGGGTCTGGGGCGGGAGCATTTAATGAGCAGTTCTTC.

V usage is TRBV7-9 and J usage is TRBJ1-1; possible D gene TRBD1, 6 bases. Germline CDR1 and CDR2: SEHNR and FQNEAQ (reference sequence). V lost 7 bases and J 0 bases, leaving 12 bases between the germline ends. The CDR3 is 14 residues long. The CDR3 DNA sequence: TGTGCCAGCACCAGGGGAGGGGTGAACACTGAAGCTTTCTTT. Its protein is CASTRGGVNTEAFF.

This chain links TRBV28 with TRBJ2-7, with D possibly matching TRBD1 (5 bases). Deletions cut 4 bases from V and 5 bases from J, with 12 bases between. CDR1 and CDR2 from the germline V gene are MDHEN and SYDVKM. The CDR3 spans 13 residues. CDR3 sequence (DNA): TGTGCCAGCAGTTGGTCAGGGTTCGACGAGCAGTACTTC. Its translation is CASSWSGFDEQYF.

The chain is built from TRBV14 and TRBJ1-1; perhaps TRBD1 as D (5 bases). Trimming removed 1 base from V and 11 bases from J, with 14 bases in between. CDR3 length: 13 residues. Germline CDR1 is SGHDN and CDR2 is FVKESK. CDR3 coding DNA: TGTGCCAGCAGCCAAGGCGGGGGTCAGAGGGCTTTCTTT. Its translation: CASSQGGGQRAFF.